The 17 T cell receptor beta chains below were found in one sample sequenced in a study of graft-versus-host responses after intestinal transplantation. Only in-frame clones appear in the TCRdb table, and some are missing; sequencing was by immunoSEQ multiplex PCR. Of about 86,000 clones listed, about 85% were seen once; the top ten hold approximately 0.28%. These receptors have no identified antigens. The sequencing here drew on unstimulated CD4+ T cells sorted from spleen or lymph node cells, taken before transplant. Source of these receptors: a human donor who was the organ donor for an intestinal transplant.

The J gene is TRBJ2-7, the V gene TRBV6-6, with 9 bases that match TRBD2. The CDR3 is 16 amino acids. Germline V lookup: CDR1 MNHNY, CDR2 SVGAGI (reference sequence). V lost 5 bases to trimming and J lost 3 bases; unmatched junction nucleotides: 11. CDR3 DNA: TGTGCCAGCAGTAAAATCTCGGGTAGCGGGAGCTACGAGCAGTACTTC. It is translated as CASSKISGSGSYEQYF.

CDR3: CASSGLAGPGNEQFF. CDR3 DNA sequence: TGTGCCAGCAGCGGCTTGGCAGGTCCAGGTAATGAGCAGTTCTTC. This chain links TRBV9 with TRBJ2-1; D is unresolved. The germline V gene encodes CDR1 SGDLS and CDR2 YYNGEE. The CDR3 is 15 amino acids. V was cut by 3 bases and J by 7 bases, with 17 bases left in between.

This rearrangement joins TRBV19 to TRBJ1-5, with TRBD1 as a possible D gene (6 bases). The CDR3 is 15 residues long. Trimming left V 2 bases short and J 3 bases short, with 11 bases between. CDR1 and CDR2 (germline): LNHDA, SQIVND (reference sequence). The CDR3 sequence: CASSILDSINQPQHF. CDR3 nucleotide sequence: TGTGCCAGTAGTATATTGGACAGTATCAATCAGCCCCAGCATTTT.

The chain carries TRBV7-9 and TRBJ1-5; the match to TRBD1 covers 8 bases. The CDR3 loop spans 15 amino acids. J was trimmed by 0 bases and V by 3 bases; bases with no gene match: 1. CDR1 and CDR2 (germline): SEHNR, FQNEAQ (reference sequence). The CDR3: CASSLDRDSNQPQHF. CDR3 nucleotides: TGTGCCAGCAGCTTGGACAGGGATAGCAATCAGCCCCAGCATTTT.

This clone was detected once. The CDR3 DNA reads TGCGCCAGCAAGTTTTCGGTTGAGACCCAGTACTTC. Translating gives CASKFSVETQYF. The gene calls are TRBV10-1 and TRBJ2-5; no firm D call. The CDR3 is made up of 12 amino acids. V gave up 7 bases and J gave up 5 bases, with 11 bases separating them. The germline V gene has CDR1 WNHNN and CDR2 SYGVQD (reference sequence).

The chain is built from TRBV9 and TRBJ1-2; D gene uncertain. Germline V gives CDR1 SGDLS, CDR2 YYNGEE. V lost 3 bases to trimming and J lost 3 bases, with 18 bases between them. The CDR3 consists of 16 residues. CDR3 residues: CASSGVGRRADYGYTF. CDR3 coding DNA: TGTGCCAGCAGCGGAGTTGGTAGGAGGGCGGACTATGGCTACACCTTC.

The chain links TRBV7-6 to TRBJ1-1; 7 positions match TRBD1. J gave up 5 bases and V 4 bases, and 7 bases lay outside the gene matches. The CDR3 consists of 14 residues. The germline V gene has CDR1 SGHVS and CDR2 FNYEAQ. The CDR3 sequence: CASSSTGILTEAFF. The CDR3 DNA reads as TGTGCCAGCAGCTCGACAGGGATATTGACTGAAGCTTTCTTT.

This clone was detected once. The chain recombines TRBV5-4 with TRBJ2-1; 11 positions agree with TRBD2. Germline lookup yields CDR1 SGHNT and CDR2 YYREEE (reference sequence). V dropped 4 bases and J dropped 4; count of bases not matched to a gene: 4. The CDR3 is made up of 15 amino acids. This CDR3 is CASSTGTSGYNEQFF. DNA for the CDR3: TGTGCCAGCAGCACCGGGACTAGCGGTTACAATGAGCAGTTCTTC.

The chain couples TRBV11-3 to TRBJ2-3, with 7 bases identical to TRBD2. Per germline, CDR1 SGHNT and CDR2 YENEEA. CDR3 size: 15 residues. The V segment lost 5 bases and the J segment 6 bases; nucleotides outside the gene matches: 11. The chain's CDR3 is CASSASGGSGDTQYF. DNA for the CDR3: TGTGCCAGCAGCGCTTCTGGCGGGAGCGGTGATACGCAGTATTTT.

The CDR3 region is CASSYSGGTGELFF. As DNA, the CDR3 is TGTGCCAGCAGTTACTCGGGGGGCACCGGGGAGCTGTTTTTT. The chain uses TRBV6-5 and TRBJ2-2; a possible D gene is TRBD2 (6 bases). Germline V CDR1 and CDR2: MNHEY, SVGAGI. Trimming took off 0 bases at V and 4 bases at J, with 6 bases between the two ends. The CDR3 spans 14 residues.

This chain connects TRBV5-1 to TRBJ2-7, with 11 bases fitting TRBD1. In germline, CDR1 is SGHRS, CDR2 YFSETQ. The V segment lost 4 bases and the J segment 3 bases; nucleotides outside the gene matches: 6. The CDR3 loop spans 15 amino acids. In nucleotides, the CDR3 is TGCGCCAGCAGCAAGGACAGGGGGCGAATCTACGAGCAGTACTTC. Amino acids: CASSKDRGRIYEQYF. Full variable domain (rest looked up from reference TRBV5-1 and TRBJ2-7): KAGVTQTPRYLIKTRGQQVTLSCSPISGHRSVSWYQQTPGQGLQFLFEYFSETQRNKGNFPGRFSGRQFSNSRSEMNVSTLELGDSALYLCASSKDRGRIYEQYFGPGTRLTVT.

This clone was picked up one time. This chain uses TRBV7-3 with TRBJ1-5; D perhaps matches TRBD1 (6 bases). Trimming removed 2 bases at V and 5 bases at J, with 10 bases between. Germline values: CDR1 SGHTA, CDR2 FQGTGA. The CDR3 length is 14 residues. CDR3: CASSLDRNHQPQHF. CDR3 DNA: TGTGCCAGCAGCTTAGACAGGAATCATCAGCCCCAGCATTTT.

V gene TRBV29-1 combines with J gene TRBJ1-1; 8 nucleotides match TRBD1. Losses at the gene ends were 7 bases for V and 0 bases for J; bases not matched to a gene: 7. CDR3 size: 14 residues. Germline CDR1 reads SQVTM; CDR2 reads ANQGSEA. CDR3 amino acids: CSAATGVMNTEAFF. The CDR3 region has the DNA TGCAGCGCCGCGACAGGGGTTATGAACACTGAAGCTTTCTTT.

This sequence joins TRBV27 and TRBJ2-1, with 10 bases matching TRBD2. Germline CDR1 is MNHEY and CDR2 is SMNVEV (reference sequence). The CDR3 runs to 15 residues. The J segment lost 5 bases and the V segment lost 3 bases, leaving 4 bases of the junction unmatched. CDR3 in amino acids: CASSLRLAGDNEQFF. CDR3 coding DNA: TGTGCCAGCAGTTTGAGGCTAGCGGGGGACAATGAGCAGTTCTTC.

The rearrangement joins TRBV11-2 to TRBJ1-3; 9 bases are a match to TRBD1. The CDR3 totals 14 residues. Germline V gene data show CDR1 as SGHAT and CDR2 as FQNNGV. V was clipped by 5 bases and J by 7 bases; unmatched bases: 6. CDR3: CASSSYRGRNTIYF. CDR3 in DNA: TGTGCCAGCAGCAGCTACAGGGGGCGGAACACCATATATTTT.

The chain uses TRBV7-9 and TRBJ1-2, with D possibly being TRBD1 (5 bases). Deletions cut 10 bases from V and 4 bases from J, with 22 bases between. Germline lookup yields CDR1 SEHNR and CDR2 FQNEAQ (reference sequence). This CDR3 contains 15 residues. The CDR3 here is CATTPSEGRSYGYTF. DNA for the CDR3: TGTGCCACTACGCCATCGGAGGGACGGAGCTATGGCTACACCTTC. The full variable domain, completed using reference TRBV7-9 and TRBJ1-2, is DTGVSQNPRHKITKRGQNVTFRCDPISEHNRLYWYRQTLGQGPEFLTYFQNEAQLEKSRLLSDRFSAERPKGSFSTLEIQRTEQGDSAMYLCATTPSEGRSYGYTFGSGTRLTVV.

The chain employs TRBV5-1 and TRBJ2-3; TRBD2 might be the D (5 bases). This CDR3 is built from 15 residues. Per the germline V gene, CDR1 is SGHRS and CDR2 is YFSETQ. V shed 6 bases and J shed 0 bases, with 14 bases lying between them. DNA for the CDR3: TGCGCCAGCAAATCCGGGGAGTTGAGCACAGATACGCAGTATTTT. This encodes CASKSGELSTDTQYF. Full variable domain (remainder filled in from reference TRBV5-1 and TRBJ2-3): KAGVTQTPRYLIKTRGQQVTLSCSPISGHRSVSWYQQTPGQGLQFLFEYFSETQRNKGNFPGRFSGRQFSNSRSEMNVSTLELGDSALYLCASKSGELSTDTQYFGPGTRLTVL.